A single sample gave rise to the 18 T cell receptor beta chains below, sequenced in a study of blood T cell repertoires in COVID-19. The table came from immunoSEQ multiplex PCR; TCRdb's copy has only in-frame clones and leaves some out. The table shows about 180,000 clones, with 80% to 90% occurring only once. What was sequenced was peripheral blood. The receptors were gathered from a human donor with active or convalescent COVID-19. The donor label of this sample is uncertain.

The chain couples TRBV12-3 or TRBV12-4 to TRBJ2-3, with 7 bases that match TRBD2. The CDR3 has 13 amino acids. V lost 8 bases to trimming and J lost 4 bases; unmatched junction nucleotides: 6. The CDR3 spells CASGGRAPDTQYF. CDR3 coding DNA: TGTGCCAGCGGGGGGAGGGCTCCAGATACGCAGTATTTT.

The V and J genes are TRBV6-5 and TRBJ2-7; D unclear. The CDR3 has 14 residues. V was shortened by 5 bases and J by 2 bases, with 13 bases between the two germline ends. Germline V gene data show CDR1 as MNHEY and CDR2 as SVGAGI. The CDR3: CASSLDLRTYEQYF. CDR3 bases: TGTGCCAGCAGTCTTGACTTGAGAACCTACGAGCAGTACTTC.

This clone was seen a handful of times. The chain links TRBV7-2 to TRBJ1-4; a weak D match, TRBD1 (6 bases). The CDR3 has 16 amino acids. Germline assignment: CDR1 SGHTA and CDR2 FQGNSA. The ends were cut back, 5 bases at V and 5 bases at J, with 18 bases in the middle. CDR3 nucleotides: TGTGCCAGCAGCGCTTACAGGGACGGATCAAATGAAAAACTGTTTTTT. Protein: CASSAYRDGSNEKLFF.

The genes are TRBV15 and TRBJ2-1; D ambiguous. V was cut by 6 bases and J by 10 bases, with 10 bases left in between. The CDR3 extends over 11 amino acids. CDR1 and CDR2 (germline): LNHNV, YYDKDF (reference sequence). CDR3 region: CATRSDEEQFF. The CDR3 region has the DNA TGTGCCACCAGATCCGATGAGGAGCAGTTCTTC.

The chain combines TRBV9 with TRBJ2-2; tentative D call: TRBD1 (6 bases). Per the germline V gene, CDR1 is SGDLS and CDR2 is YYNGEE. Trimming stripped 4 bases from V and 0 bases from J, with 13 bases between. CDR3 size: 16 residues. CDR3 bases: TGTGCCAGCAGCCAGGGGTCGTTCGCGAACACCGGGGAGCTGTTTTTT. Encoded protein: CASSQGSFANTGELFF.

V usage is TRBV10-3 and J usage is TRBJ2-7; 7 bases are shared with TRBD2. There are 14 residues in the CDR3. With V trimmed by 10 bases and J by 0 bases, 9 bases remained unmatched. The germline V gene has CDR1 ENHRY and CDR2 SYGVKD. The CDR3 is CATLGGFSSYEQYF. The DNA of the CDR3 is TGTGCCACTCTCGGGGGGTTCAGCTCCTACGAGCAGTACTTC.

The chain is built from TRBV25-1 and TRBJ1-4, with a possible D match to TRBD1 (5 bases). The V gene's germline CDR1 is MGHDK and CDR2 SYGVNS. The V and J ends lost 4 bases and 3 bases respectively, with 12 bases between them. The CDR3 is 15 residues long. The CDR3 DNA sequence: TGTGCCAGCAGTGTATGGGGCACGGCTAATGAAAAACTGTTTTTT. It is translated as CASSVWGTANEKLFF.

V gene TRBV6-1 combines with J gene TRBJ2-1, with 9 positions matching TRBD2. The V gene end was trimmed by 1 base and the J gene end by 9 bases; junction bases not matched to a gene: 10. The germline V gene encodes CDR1 MNHNS and CDR2 SASEGT. This CDR3 is built from 16 residues. The CDR3 coding sequence is TGTGCCAGCAGTGAAGGTGTCGGTCTAGCGGGGAGTGAGCAGTTCTTC. Amino acids: CASSEGVGLAGSEQFF.

V is TRBV19 and J is TRBJ1-2; 7 positions match TRBD1. In germline, CDR1 is LNHDA, CDR2 SQIVND (reference sequence). V dropped 6 bases and J dropped 7; count of bases not matched to a gene: 11. The CDR3 has 14 amino acids. CDR3 sequence reads: CASSPGDRAFGYTF. CDR3 nucleotides: TGTGCCAGTAGCCCAGGCGACAGGGCCTTTGGCTACACCTTC.

V and J are TRBV28 and TRBJ2-1; 10 bases align to TRBD1. The ends lost 4 bases at V and 0 bases at J; junction bases unmatched: 3. The CDR3 sequence is 16 residues long. The V gene's germline CDR1 is MDHEN and CDR2 SYDVKM. CDR3 in amino acids: CASSWWTGGSYNEQFF. CDR3 nucleotides: TGTGCCAGCAGTTGGTGGACAGGGGGCTCCTACAATGAGCAGTTCTTC. Based on the CDR3 plus reference TRBV28 and TRBJ2-1, the full variable domain is DVKVTQSSRYLVKRTGEKVFLECVQDMDHENMFWYRQDPGLGLRLIYFSYDVKMKEKGDIPEGYSVSREKKERFSLILESASTNQTSMYLCASSWWTGGSYNEQFFGPGTRLTVL.

This clone came up once. This chain links TRBV5-1 with TRBJ2-3; tentatively, D is TRBD2 (6 bases). CDR3 length: 12 amino acids. V was clipped by 4 bases and J by 7 bases, with 10 bases between them. Germline CDR1 is SGHRS and CDR2 is YFSETQ. The CDR3 DNA reads as TGCGCCAGCAGCCCCGGACTAAATACGCAGTATTTT. Protein sequence: CASSPGLNTQYF. Full variable domain (rest looked up from reference TRBV5-1 and TRBJ2-3): KAGVTQTPRYLIKTRGQQVTLSCSPISGHRSVSWYQQTPGQGLQFLFEYFSETQRNKGNFPGRFSGRQFSNSRSEMNVSTLELGDSALYLCASSPGLNTQYFGPGTRLTVL.

The V and J genes are TRBV12-3 or TRBV12-4 and TRBJ1-6; D unresolved. The CDR3 is made up of 12 amino acids. The V and J ends lost 3 bases and 9 bases respectively, with 6 bases between them. The DNA for the CDR3 is TGTGCCAGCAGTTTTAGTAGTTCACCCCTCCACTTT. Translated, it gives CASSFSSSPLHF.

The chain links TRBV9 to TRBJ1-6; 7 bases are shared with TRBD1. The CDR3 is 14 amino acids. V dropped 3 bases and J dropped 10; count of bases not matched to a gene: 7. Germline V lookup: CDR1 SGDLS, CDR2 YYNGEE. This CDR3 is CASSEGTVRSPLHF. For the CDR3, the DNA is TGTGCCAGCAGCGAAGGGACAGTTAGGTCACCCCTCCACTTT.

The chain recombines TRBV11-2 with TRBJ1-2; D gene uncertain. CDR3 length equals 14 residues. Looked up from germline, CDR1 is SGHAT and CDR2 is FQNNGV. The V end lost 4 bases, the J end lost 7 bases, and 16 bases lay between the germline ends. The CDR3 sequence: CASSSPTGIGGYTF. In nucleotides, the CDR3 is TGTGCCAGCAGCTCCCCCACGGGGATAGGTGGCTACACCTTC.

The CDR3 DNA reads as TGTGCCAGCAGTCCGCAAGGGGGCACCGCAGGAGAGACCCAGTACTTC. Protein: CASSPQGGTAGETQYF. The rearrangement links TRBV28 to TRBJ2-5; TRBD1 aligns across 7 bases. This CDR3 spans 16 amino acids. CDR1 and CDR2 (germline): MDHEN, SYDVKM. The ends lost 5 bases at V and 4 bases at J; junction bases unmatched: 13.

CDR3 protein: CASSPWADGISGNTIYF. CDR3 nucleotides: TGTGCCAGTAGTCCGTGGGCAGACGGAATCTCTGGAAACACCATATATTTT. The chain is built from TRBV19 and TRBJ1-3, with no clear D. The CDR3 has 17 amino acids. Germline V gene lookup returns CDR1 LNHDA and CDR2 SQIVND (reference sequence). The V end was cut by 5 bases, the J end by 0 bases, with 17 bases between.

The genes are TRBV4-1 and TRBJ1-4, with D possibly TRBD1 on 5 matching bases. From germline, CDR1 is MGHRA and CDR2 YSYEKL. The CDR3 spans 16 residues. Trimming cost V 2 bases and J 8 bases, with 18 bases left between them. The CDR3 DNA follows: TGCGCCAGCAGCCAATTGGGGCGTCGAATTTGGGAAAAACTGTTTTTT. This translates into CASSQLGRRIWEKLFF.

The V call is TRBV11-2, the J call TRBJ2-1, with D unresolved. This CDR3 has 12 amino acids. Deletions cut 1 base from V and 5 bases from J, with 3 bases between. In germline, CDR1 is SGHAT, CDR2 FQNNGV. CDR3 sequence: CASSLVNNEQFF. CDR3 DNA sequence: TGTGCCAGCAGCTTAGTAAACAATGAGCAGTTCTTC.